This paragraph covers one T cell receptor beta chain sequence. Antigen unknown. The PCR made use of 60 Vbeta and 13 Jbeta primers. Assay used: immunoSEQ multiplex PCR; TCRdb lists only in-frame clones, some missing. This sample carries 200,000 or so clones, with around 0.74% going to the ten biggest clones. The CDR3 is 16 residues long. CDR1 and CDR2 (germline): SGHVS, FQNEAQ. V lost 1 base and J lost 4, with 11 bases in between. The sample belongs to a study of cytomegalovirus exposure and HLA in healthy donors. Study-wide background: Earlier, 95 million to 140 million unique TCR beta sequences were recovered from 170 million or so T cells by an analysis.

General study points: TCR beta V segments were, for the most part, productive about 87% or about 30% of the time in an earlier analysis. Follow-up analysis later connected one missense variant in DCLRE1C with trimming of TCR beta V- and J-genes.

This rearrangement joins TRBV7-8 to TRBJ2-6; D remains unclear. The TCR comes from a boy younger than 18 in good health and CMV-seronegative. Sequenced material: PBMCs. The DNA for the CDR3 is TGTGCCAGCAGCTTAGGGGTATGGGCCGGGGCCAACGTCCTGACTTTC. Its translation: CASSLGVWAGANVLTF.